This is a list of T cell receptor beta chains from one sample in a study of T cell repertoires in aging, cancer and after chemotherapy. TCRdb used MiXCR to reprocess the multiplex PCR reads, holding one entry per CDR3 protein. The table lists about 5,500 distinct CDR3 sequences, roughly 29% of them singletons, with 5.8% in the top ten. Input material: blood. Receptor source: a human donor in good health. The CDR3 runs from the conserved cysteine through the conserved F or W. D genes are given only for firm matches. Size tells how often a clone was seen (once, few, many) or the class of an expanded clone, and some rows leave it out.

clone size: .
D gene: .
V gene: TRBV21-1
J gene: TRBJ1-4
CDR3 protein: CASSKEGNEKLFF
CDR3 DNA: TGTGCCAGCAGCAAAGAGGGTAATGAAAAACTGTTCTTT

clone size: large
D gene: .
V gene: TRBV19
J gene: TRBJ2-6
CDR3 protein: CASSETSYSGANVLTF
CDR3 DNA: TGTGCCAGTAGTGAGACATCCTACTCTGGGGCCAACGTCCTGACTTTC

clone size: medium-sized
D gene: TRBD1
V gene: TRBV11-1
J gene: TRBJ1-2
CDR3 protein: CASSFLRTGGGYTF
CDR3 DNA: TGTGCCAGCAGCTTCTTACGGACAGGGGGCGGCTACACCTTC

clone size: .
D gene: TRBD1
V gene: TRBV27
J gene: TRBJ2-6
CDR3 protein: CASSVAGTGTGGGANVLTF
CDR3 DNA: TGTGCCAGCAGTGTTGCCGGGACAGGGACTGGAGGGGGGGCCAACGTCCTGACTTTC

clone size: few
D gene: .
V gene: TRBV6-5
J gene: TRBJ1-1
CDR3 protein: CASSYSIQGNTEAFF
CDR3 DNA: TGTGCCAGCAGTTACTCGATCCAGGGGAACACTGAAGCTTTCTTT

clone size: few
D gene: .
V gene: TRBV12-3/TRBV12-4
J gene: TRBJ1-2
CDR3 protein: CASSLWVGGYTF
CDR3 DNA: TGTGCCAGCAGTTTATGGGTGGGTGGCTACACCTTC

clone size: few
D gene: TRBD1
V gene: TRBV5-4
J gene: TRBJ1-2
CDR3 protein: CASSLPGQGHQNGYTF
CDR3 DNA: TGTGCCAGCAGCTTACCGGGACAGGGGCATCAAAATGGCTACACCTTC

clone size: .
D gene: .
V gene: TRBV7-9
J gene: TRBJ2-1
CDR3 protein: CASSFQNRVYNEQFF
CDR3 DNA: TGTGCCAGCAGCTTCCAAAACAGGGTTTACAATGAGCAGTTCTTC

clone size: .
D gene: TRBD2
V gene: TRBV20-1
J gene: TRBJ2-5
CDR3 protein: CSALYLAGGISQYF
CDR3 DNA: TGCAGTGCTTTGTACCTAGCGGGAGGAATCTCCCAGTACTTC

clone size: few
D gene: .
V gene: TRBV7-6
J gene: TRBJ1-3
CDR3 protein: CASSATGNTIYF
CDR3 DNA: TGTGCCAGCAGCGCGACTGGAAACACCATATATTTT

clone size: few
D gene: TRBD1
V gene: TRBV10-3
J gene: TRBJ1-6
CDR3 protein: CAISQGAIYNSPLHF
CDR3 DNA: TGTGCCATCAGCCAGGGGGCGATCTATAATTCACCCCTCCACTTT

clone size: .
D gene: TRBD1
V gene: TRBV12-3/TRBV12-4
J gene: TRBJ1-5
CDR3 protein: CASSLAGGTGGYAGDQPQHF
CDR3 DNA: TGTGCCAGCAGTTTAGCGGGTGGGACAGGGGGCTACGCGGGGGATCAGCCCCAGCATTTT

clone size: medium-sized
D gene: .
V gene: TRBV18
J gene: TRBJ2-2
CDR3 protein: CASSPPTRSTGELFF
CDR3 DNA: TGTGCCAGCTCACCACCGACCAGATCCACCGGGGAGCTGTTTTTT

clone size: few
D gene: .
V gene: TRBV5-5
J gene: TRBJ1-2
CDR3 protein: CASSSGLHGYTF
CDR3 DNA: TGTGCCAGCAGTTCGGGGTTGCATGGCTACACCTTC

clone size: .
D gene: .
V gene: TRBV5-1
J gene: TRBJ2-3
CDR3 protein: CASSLGQHTDTQYF
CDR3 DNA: TGCGCCAGCAGCTTGGGACAGCACACAGATACGCAGTATTTT

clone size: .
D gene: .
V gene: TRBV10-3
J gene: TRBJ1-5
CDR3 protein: CAISEDFRQGMGVTQHF
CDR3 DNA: TGTGCCATCAGTGAGGACTTTAGGCAGGGAATGGGCGTGACCCAGCATTTT

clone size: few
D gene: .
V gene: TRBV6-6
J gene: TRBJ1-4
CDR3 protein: CASSYRANEKLFF
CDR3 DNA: TGTGCCAGCAGTTACAGGGCTAATGAAAAACTGTTTTTT

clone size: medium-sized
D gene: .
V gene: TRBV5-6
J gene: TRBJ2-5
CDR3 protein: CASSLGVETQYF
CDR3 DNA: TGTGCCAGCAGCTTGGGGGTGGAGACCCAGTACTTC

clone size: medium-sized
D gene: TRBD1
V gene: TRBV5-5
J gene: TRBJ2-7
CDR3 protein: CASSLTGGAGYEQYF
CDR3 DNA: TGTGCCAGCAGCCTAACAGGGGGCGCAGGCTACGAGCAGTACTTC

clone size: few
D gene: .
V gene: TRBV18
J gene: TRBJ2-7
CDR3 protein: CASSPPGEDEQYF
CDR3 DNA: TGTGCCAGCTCACCACCCGGTGAGGACGAGCAGTACTTC

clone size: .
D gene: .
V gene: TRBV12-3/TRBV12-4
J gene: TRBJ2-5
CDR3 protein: CASSLRQQENQYF
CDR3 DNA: TGTGCCAGCAGTCTCCGACAGCAAGAGAACCAGTACTTC

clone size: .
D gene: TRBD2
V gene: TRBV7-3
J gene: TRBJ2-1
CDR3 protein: CASSLNHGAGGEQFF
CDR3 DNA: TGTGCCAGCAGCTTAAACCACGGGGCGGGAGGTGAGCAGTTCTTC

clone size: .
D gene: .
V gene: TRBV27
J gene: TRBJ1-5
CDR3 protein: CASSLQPNQPQHF
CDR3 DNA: TGTGCCAGCAGTTTACAGCCCAATCAGCCCCAGCATTTT

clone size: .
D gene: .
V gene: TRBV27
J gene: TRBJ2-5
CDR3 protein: CASSLVVGGETQYF
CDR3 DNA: TGTGCCAGCAGTTTAGTGGTAGGGGGGGAGACCCAGTACTTC

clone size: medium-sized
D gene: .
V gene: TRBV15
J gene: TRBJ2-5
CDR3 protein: CATSSPHPRHQETQYF
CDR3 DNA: TGTGCCACCAGCAGTCCTCATCCACGCCACCAAGAGACCCAGTACTTC

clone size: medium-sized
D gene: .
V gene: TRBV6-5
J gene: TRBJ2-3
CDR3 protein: CASSYRGQRSTDTQYF
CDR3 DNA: TGTGCCAGCAGTTACAGAGGACAGAGGAGCACAGATACGCAGTATTTT

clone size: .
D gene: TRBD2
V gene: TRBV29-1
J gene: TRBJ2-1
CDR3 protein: CSVEESGRATYNEQFF
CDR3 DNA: TGCAGCGTTGAAGAGTCGGGGAGGGCAACCTACAATGAGCAGTTCTTC

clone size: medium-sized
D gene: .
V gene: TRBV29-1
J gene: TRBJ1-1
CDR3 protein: CSVRRGGTEAFF
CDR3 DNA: TGCAGCGTGAGAAGGGGAGGGACTGAAGCTTTCTTT

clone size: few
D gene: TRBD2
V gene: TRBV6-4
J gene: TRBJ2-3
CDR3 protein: CASSAGRGATDTQYF
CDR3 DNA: TGTGCCAGCAGTGCGGGGCGGGGGGCCACAGATACGCAGTATTTT

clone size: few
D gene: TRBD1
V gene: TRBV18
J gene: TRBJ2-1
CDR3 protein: CASSPRQGAYNEQFF
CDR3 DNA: TGTGCCAGCTCACCACGACAGGGGGCCTACAATGAGCAGTTCTTC

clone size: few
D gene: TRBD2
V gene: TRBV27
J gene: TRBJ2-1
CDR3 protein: CASSFSGRPLGNEQFF
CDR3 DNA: TGTGCCAGCAGTTTCAGCGGGAGGCCCTTAGGGAATGAGCAGTTCTTC

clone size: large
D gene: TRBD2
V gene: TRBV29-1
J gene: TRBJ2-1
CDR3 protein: CSVAGYNEQFF
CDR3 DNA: TGCAGCGTAGCGGGGTACAATGAGCAGTTCTTC

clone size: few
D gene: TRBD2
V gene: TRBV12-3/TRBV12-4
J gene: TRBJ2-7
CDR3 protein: CASSPGLAGVPSHYEQYF
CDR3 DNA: TGTGCCAGCAGTCCAGGACTAGCGGGAGTGCCGTCACACTACGAGCAGTACTTC

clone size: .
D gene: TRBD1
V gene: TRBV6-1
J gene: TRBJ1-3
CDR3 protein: CASSELTGGNTIYF
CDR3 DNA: TGTGCCAGCAGTGAACTGACAGGGGGAAACACCATATATTTT

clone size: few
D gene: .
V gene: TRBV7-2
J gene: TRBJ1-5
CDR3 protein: CASSLMGDQPQHF
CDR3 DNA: TGTGCCAGCAGCTTAATGGGGGACCAGCCCCAGCATTTT

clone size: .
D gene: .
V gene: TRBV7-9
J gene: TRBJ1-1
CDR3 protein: CASSLGGGPTEAFF
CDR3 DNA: TGTGCCAGCAGCTTAGGGGGAGGGCCCACTGAAGCTTTCTTT

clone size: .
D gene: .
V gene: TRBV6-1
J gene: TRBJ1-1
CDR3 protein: CASRVVRAGNTEAFF
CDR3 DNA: TGTGCCAGCAGAGTTGTCAGGGCAGGGAACACTGAAGCTTTCTTT

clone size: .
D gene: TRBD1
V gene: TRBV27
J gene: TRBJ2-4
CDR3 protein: CVTRGRAKNIQYF
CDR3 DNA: TGTGTCACCAGGGGGCGCGCCAAAAACATTCAGTACTTC